This TCR beta chain was found in a study of blood T cell repertoires in COVID-19. Study-wide background: Specimens from acute and convalescent COVID-19 originated in the United States, Italy and Spain.

Using immunoSEQ multiplex PCR, the repertoire was profiled, and TCRdb retains in-frame clones only, with some absent. This table holds some 120,000 clones, 90% found once. The CDR3 is made up of 12 amino acids. Trimming pared 5 bases from V and 12 bases from J, leaving 13 bases between. Germline V gene lookup returns CDR1 MGHRA and CDR2 YSYEKL. Sequences were obtained from peripheral blood. This sequence was found in a man in his fifties or sixties with active COVID-19. J is TRBJ1-4 and V is TRBV4-1, with D possibly TRBD1 on 5 matching bases. Written as DNA, the CDR3 is TGCGCCAGCAGCAAACCCAGGGAGGAACTGTTTTTT. Its protein is CASSKPREELFF.